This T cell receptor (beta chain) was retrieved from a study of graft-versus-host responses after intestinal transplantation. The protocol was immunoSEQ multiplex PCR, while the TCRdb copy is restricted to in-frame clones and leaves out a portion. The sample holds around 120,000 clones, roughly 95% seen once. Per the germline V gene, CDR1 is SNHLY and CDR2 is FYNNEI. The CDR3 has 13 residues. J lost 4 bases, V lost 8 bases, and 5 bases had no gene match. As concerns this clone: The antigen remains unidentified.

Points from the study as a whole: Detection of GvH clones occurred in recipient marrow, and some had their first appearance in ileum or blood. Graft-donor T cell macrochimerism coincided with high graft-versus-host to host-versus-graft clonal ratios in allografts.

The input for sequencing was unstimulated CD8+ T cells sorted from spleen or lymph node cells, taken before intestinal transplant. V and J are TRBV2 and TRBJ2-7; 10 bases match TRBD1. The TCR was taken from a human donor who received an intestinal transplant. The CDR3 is CASFGTGVYEQYF. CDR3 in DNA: TGTGCCAGCTTCGGGACAGGGGTATACGAGCAGTACTTC.